Below, 17 T cell receptor beta chains from the same sample are listed, as sequenced in a study of T cells in Graves' hyperthyroidism and ophthalmopathy. RNA transcripts served as the template for amplifying TCR beta CDR3 regions. HTBI primers drove first-round RT-PCR of the TCR CDR3. MiXCR was run by TCRdb on the multiplex PCR reads, yielding one entry per CDR3 protein. The sample holds about 380,000 distinct CDR3 sequences, approximately 13% seen once. Sequencing was done on a sample of blood. The receptors were sampled from a man aged 30 to 39 with Graves' hyperthyroidism that later progressed to Graves' ophthalmopathy.

The V call is TRBV27, the J call TRBJ2-1; 13 positions match TRBD2. Germline V lookup: CDR1 MNHEY, CDR2 SMNVEV (reference sequence). The CDR3 has 19 residues. Trimming cost V 5 bases and J 0 bases; bases outside gene matches: 10. In DNA, the CDR3 is TGTGCCAGCAGTATCCGAGGACTAGCGGGGGCTCTCTCCTACAATGAGCAGTTCTTC. This codes for CASSIRGLAGALSYNEQFF.

The chain links TRBV6-5 to TRBJ1-2; no definite D call. CDR1 and CDR2 (germline): MNHEY, SVGAGI. The CDR3 loop spans 13 amino acids. V shed 0 bases and J shed 6 bases, with 8 bases lying between them. The CDR3 loop reads CASSYSGIDGYTF. For the CDR3, the DNA is TGTGCCAGCAGTTACTCAGGGATCGATGGCTACACCTTC.

This clonotype was seen ten or more times. V and J are TRBV25-1 and TRBJ1-1; a weak D match, TRBD1 (5 bases). Trimming took 3 bases from V and 2 from J, leaving 13 bases between them. CDR3 length equals 15 residues. CDR1 and CDR2 (germline): MGHDK, SYGVNS. CDR3 amino acids: CASSDPGLLNTEAFF. The CDR3 DNA is TGTGCCAGCAGTGACCCGGGACTGCTAAACACTGAAGCTTTCTTT.

At least ten counts were recorded for this clonotype. This chain links TRBV20-1 with TRBJ2-1; D possibly corresponds to TRBD1 (6 bases). The CDR3 has 14 amino acids. CDR1 and CDR2 from the germline V gene are DFQATT and SNEGSKA (reference sequence). V shed 5 bases and J shed 6 bases, with 17 bases lying between them. This CDR3 reads CSARTETISNEQFF. DNA of the CDR3: TGCAGTGCTCGGACAGAAACCATATCCAATGAGCAGTTCTTC.

The V gene is TRBV7-9, the J gene TRBJ2-1, with TRBD2 matching 14 bases. Trimming removed 4 bases from V and 2 bases from J; junction bases left unmatched: 4. CDR3 length: 17 amino acids. CDR1 and CDR2 (germline): SEHNR, FQNEAQ (reference sequence). CDR3 loop: CASSSGTSGGTYNEQFF. Written as DNA, the CDR3 is TGTGCCAGCAGCTCCGGGACTAGCGGGGGCACCTACAATGAGCAGTTCTTC.

This clonotype turned up a few times. The chain links TRBV10-3 to TRBJ1-4; tentatively, D is TRBD1 (5 bases). The CDR3 is 15 amino acids. Germline loops: CDR1 ENHRY, CDR2 SYGVKD. V lost 2 bases to trimming and J lost 3 bases, with 10 bases between them. The CDR3: CAISELGGSNEKLFF. The CDR3 coding sequence is TGTGCCATCAGTGAGCTCGGGGGATCTAATGAAAAACTGTTTTTT.

With regard to this clonotype: Given a much more abundant clone one base away, this may be a read error. This chain connects TRBV5-1 to TRBJ1-1, with TRBD1 as a possible D gene (6 bases). CDR1 is SGHRS and CDR2 is YFSETQ in the germline V gene. The CDR3 length is 13 residues. V lost 4 bases to trimming and J lost 7 bases, with 14 bases between them. DNA of the CDR3: TGCGCCAGCAGCACACAGGGTTTCATTGAAGCTTTCTTT. Amino acids: CASSTQGFIEAFF.

This clonotype was seen only a few times. The chain is built from TRBV5-1 and TRBJ2-1; the match to TRBD2 covers 7 bases. V shed 2 bases, J shed 3 bases, and the junction held 2 bases outside the gene matches. The length of the CDR3 is 14 residues. Germline V gene sequence: CDR1 SGHRS, CDR2 YFSETQ. CDR3 DNA: TGCGCCAGCAGCTTACGGGGGGACTACAATGAGCAGTTCTTC. Its translation is CASSLRGDYNEQFF.

In this sample, this clonotype turned up many times. The rearrangement uses TRBV2 and TRBJ1-1, with 8 bases identical to TRBD1. V dropped 6 bases and J dropped 4; count of bases not matched to a gene: 10. The CDR3 covers 15 residues. Germline CDR1 reads SNHLY; CDR2 reads FYNNEI. CDR3 sequence (DNA): TGTGCCAGCAGGGACAGGGTCGGGGAGACCACTGAAGCTTTCTTT. Its translation is CASRDRVGETTEAFF.

The rearrangement joins TRBV5-1 to TRBJ2-1; 7 nucleotides line up with TRBD2. Germline V gives CDR1 SGHRS, CDR2 YFSETQ. This CDR3 contains 16 residues. V gave up 2 bases and J gave up 2 bases; unmatched junction bases: 7. CDR3 region: CASSFSVGGAYNEQFF. The CDR3 nucleotides read TGCGCCAGCAGCTTTTCCGTGGGGGGGGCCTACAATGAGCAGTTCTTC.

In its sample, this clonotype was seen a few times. V usage is TRBV11-3 and J usage is TRBJ2-5; TRBD2 is a possible D gene (7 bases). Germline CDR1 SGHNT, CDR2 YENEEA. The CDR3 is made up of 16 amino acids. Deletions cut 5 bases from V and 9 bases from J, with 25 bases between. Here the CDR3 DNA reads TGTGCCAGCAGCCCGAGCCCCGGGGGGCCCCGATGGTCCCAGTACTTC. Encoded protein: CASSPSPGGPRWSQYF.

The chain recombines TRBV4-1 with TRBJ1-5, with 8 bases that match TRBD1. In germline, CDR1 is MGHRA, CDR2 YSYEKL. With 2 bases clipped from V and 4 bases from J, the junction kept 4 bases outside the gene matches. This CDR3 has 15 residues. The CDR3 reads CASSQPDRENQPQHF. The CDR3 region has the DNA TGCGCCAGCAGCCAACCGGACAGGGAAAATCAGCCCCAGCATTTT.

The rearrangement uses TRBV11-3 and TRBJ2-7; 10 bases agree with TRBD1. Germline V lookup: CDR1 SGHNT, CDR2 YENEEA. V dropped 4 bases and J dropped 4; count of bases not matched to a gene: 7. This CDR3 contains 15 residues. The CDR3 loop reads CASSSTGTGDYEQYF. Here the CDR3 DNA reads TGTGCCAGCAGCTCAACCGGGACAGGGGATTACGAGCAGTACTTC.

On this clonotype itself: It may be a read error: a sequence one base away is much more abundant. The chain employs TRBV5-1 and TRBJ2-3; the D is unclear. This CDR3 contains 15 residues. V was clipped by 0 bases and J by 1 base, with 9 bases between them. Germline V gene sequence: CDR1 SGHRS, CDR2 YFSETQ. The CDR3 bases are TGCGCCAGCAGCTTGGCCGCGGCAGGCACAGATACGCAGTATTTT. Amino acid sequence: CASSLAAAGTDTQYF.

This clonotype has just a few counts. The CDR3 region is CSANGRQETQYF. DNA of the CDR3: TGCAGTGCTAATGGCAGGCAAGAGACCCAGTACTTC. The chain carries TRBV20-1 and TRBJ2-5, with D unclear. The CDR3 totals 12 residues. V shed 4 bases and J shed 2 bases, with 8 bases lying between them. The germline V gene has CDR1 DFQATT and CDR2 SNEGSKA (reference sequence).

The CDR3, as DNA: TGTGCCATAGCCCGGACAGGGCAATCCTACGAGCAGTACTTC. This sequence encodes CAIARTGQSYEQYF. The chain is built from TRBV10-3 and TRBJ2-7, with 8 bases aligning to TRBD1. There are 14 residues in the CDR3. The junction had 8 bases not matched to a gene; V was cut back by 9 bases and J by 1 base. Germline V gene data show CDR1 as ENHRY and CDR2 as SYGVKD.

At least ten counts were recorded for this clonotype. The genes are TRBV7-8 and TRBJ1-2; D ambiguous. The CDR3 has 17 amino acids. Trimming cost V 2 bases and J 0 bases, with 16 bases left between them. CDR1 is SGHVS and CDR2 is FQNEAQ in the germline V gene. Here the CDR3 reads CASSLLRVGVTNYGYTF. CDR3 DNA: TGTGCCAGCAGCTTATTACGTGTAGGAGTTACTAACTATGGCTACACCTTC.